The present T cell receptor beta chain was sequenced within a study of Ad26.COV2.S vaccination and SARS-CoV-2 variants (dated by TCRdb to about 2021). About the study as a whole: Vaccine-arm donors were drawn from COV1001, a multicentre, randomized, double-blind, placebo-controlled phase I-IIa trial of Ad26.COV2.S in healthy adults. Ad26.COV2.S was given intramuscularly at 5x10^10 or 1x10^11 viral particles, as a single shot or as two shots 56 days apart. TCRbeta repertoire sequencing served as the tool for gauging how specific and how broad the SARS-CoV-2-reactive T cell receptors were following Ad26.COV2.S vaccination. A total of some 30 samples were included in the TCR-sequenced set, comprising 19 Ad26.COV2.S vaccine recipients, 5 placebo recipients and 8 SARS-CoV-2 convalescent individuals. Participants in the trial were split at random into five groups of five each, receiving low-dose or high-dose Ad26.COV2.S once or twice, or else placebo on both occasions. Investigators did not know the trial group allocation while performing experiments and assessing outcomes. What the work shows at the level of the full study, not this receptor alone: The study was not powered to compare responses between vaccine doses or regimens. Vaccine and placebo recipients had similar non-spike TCR breadth, a finding consistent with the vaccine containing only spike. According to the authors, total T cell responses may have been underestimated by the TCR breadth and depth analyses. Spike-specific TCR breadth was higher in Ad26.COV2.S recipients than in placebo recipients (P = 0.0014). After vaccination, substantial breadth of spike-specific CD8+ and CD4+ T cell responses was reported.

The CDR1 and CDR2 encoded by the germline V gene are MGHRA and YSYEKL. There are 13 amino acids in the CDR3, from cysteine to phenylalanine inclusive. The CDR3 DNA has 39 bases and is translated from base 1. Trimming accounts for 3 bases at V and 7 bases at J, while the number of junction bases matched to no gene is 5. As to this clone: The antigen it binds to is not known. It has no much larger one-base neighbor in the sample; base qualities were not kept.

The immunoSEQ Assay was used to sequence TCRbeta CDR3 regions. After extraction, genomic DNA underwent amplification by bias-controlled multiplex PCR, followed by high-throughput sequencing. The published analysis was carried out like this. To quantify the absolute abundance of every unique TCRbeta CDR3 region, sequences were collapsed and filtered. T cell fraction was estimated by normalization of TCRbeta template counts to usable DNA, with usable DNA being measured through amplification of reference genes present in all nucleated cells. Repertoire TCRs were annotated as SARS-CoV-2-specific by exact matching of V gene, CDR3 amino acid sequence and J gene to a known reactive TCR set. MIRA supplied the reference SARS-CoV-2 TCR set, which was filtered for enrichment in COVID-19-positive ImmuneCODE repertoires so that public or cross-reactive TCRs were removed. Using the MIRA antigens, annotated TCRs were further analysed by specific ORF or by position within an ORF. Breadth was defined as annotated unique rearrangements over total unique productive rearrangements; depth was the summed frequency of those rearrangements. TCR breadth was compared between groups using two-sided Wilcoxon rank-sum tests. The source is immuneACCESS, and TCRdb retained only in-frame sequences with V and J called. Part of the clones is not carried over; for the studies checked, unresolved V genes explain less than half of this, and the remainder is unexplained. V, J and clone size were drawn from that table, and D and trimming were deduced from the DNA. Recorded for this sample are around 400,000 clones; approximately 90% of them occurred a single time. The ten top clones hold 9% to 15% of the sample.

The meaning of the sample's treatment or condition label: about 20 received Ad26.COV2.S at low or high dose, single or two shots; several received placebo; per-sample allocation not given. For vaccine and placebo recipients, repertoires were sequenced using samples collected on day 63 after the first injection. Cohort 1b enrolled 20 to 30 adults aged 18-55 years at a single site in Boston, USA, between 29 July and 7 August 2020. Ad26.COV2.S was a replication-incompetent adenovirus type 26 vector expressing a prefusion-stabilized SARS-CoV-2 spike protein from the original Wuhan strain. The V and J segments used are TRBV4-1 and TRBJ2-5, and 7 junctional nucleotides match TRBD1. This material consisted of peripheral blood, taken in a trial of Ad26.COV2.S vaccine versus placebo. This TCR derives from a person aged 18-60 years who received the Ad26.COV2.S COVID-19 vaccine or a placebo. The CDR3: CASSQTGSWTQYF. The nucleotide sequence is given as TGCGCCAGCAGCCAGACAGGGTCGTGGACCCAGTACTTC.